The 32 T cell receptor beta chains listed next were all sequenced from one sample in a study of shared clonotypes between healthy human individuals. The method was immunoSEQ multiplex PCR; TCRdb's version includes in-frame clones alone and lacks a portion of them. Among about 1.1 million clones listed, approximately 80% were seen once. The source material was memory CD4+ T cells from PBMCs. The subset: CD45RA-negative fraction. All receptors come from a man aged 18 to 35 in good health. Some clones in this sample may be carry-over from other donors' samples.

The genes are TRBV7-8 and TRBJ1-4; D unresolved. Between the trimmed V and J ends, which lost 5 bases and 5 bases, there was a span of 9 bases. The CDR3 contains 13 residues. Germline V gene data show CDR1 as SGHVS and CDR2 as FQNEAQ. The CDR3 protein is CASSHDRNEKLFF. CDR3 DNA sequence: TGTGCCAGCAGCCACGACCGAAATGAAAAACTGTTTTTT. Full variable domain (remainder filled in from reference TRBV7-8 and TRBJ1-4): GAGVSQSPRYKVAKRGQDVALRCDPISGHVSLFWYQQALGQGPEFLTYFQNEAQLDKSGLPSDRFFAERPEGSVSTLKIQRTQQEDSAVYLCASSHDRNEKLFFGSGTQLSVL.

The chain couples TRBV19 to TRBJ2-2; 8 bases fit TRBD2. V gave up 3 bases and J gave up 5 bases; unmatched junction bases: 8. The CDR3 runs to 16 residues. Germline CDR1 LNHDA, CDR2 SQIVND (reference sequence). Here the CDR3 DNA reads TGTGCCAGTAGTATTATGGGAGCGGGAGTTACCGGGGAGCTGTTTTTT. It is translated as CASSIMGAGVTGELFF.

The gene calls are TRBV18 and TRBJ1-3; D perhaps matches TRBD1 (5 bases). The CDR3 runs 15 residues. Trimming removed 3 bases at V and 10 bases at J, with 19 bases between. In germline, CDR1 is KGHSH, CDR2 LQKENI. CDR3 coding DNA: TGTGCCAGCTCACCCTCCGGGACGGCCCCAATGACCATATATTTT. It specifies CASSPSGTAPMTIYF.

This clone was recorded at least ten times. The chain joins TRBV2 to TRBJ2-7; D could derive from TRBD1 or TRBD2 (5 bases each). The CDR3 contains 14 residues. V was clipped by 7 bases and J by 1 base, with 14 bases between them. CDR1 and CDR2 from the germline V gene are SNHLY and FYNNEI. CDR3 sequence reads: CASNPGTGSYEQYF. The CDR3, as DNA: TGTGCCAGCAATCCCGGGACGGGATCCTACGAGCAGTACTTC.

This clone was detected once. V usage is TRBV6-6 and J usage is TRBJ2-2; 8 nucleotides align to TRBD2. The CDR3 sequence is 16 residues long. Looked up from germline, CDR1 is MNHNY and CDR2 is SVGAGI (reference sequence). Unmatched junction bases numbered 11, after V lost 8 bases and J lost 3 bases. The CDR3 DNA is TGTGCCAGCCGACTTGCGGGAGGTCTCGACACCGGGGAGCTGTTTTTT. Translating gives CASRLAGGLDTGELFF.

The sample holds one count of this clone. The chain employs TRBV20-1 and TRBJ1-4; the D is unclear. Germline V gene sequence: CDR1 DFQATT, CDR2 SNEGSKA (reference sequence). This CDR3 is built from 11 residues. Trimming removed 5 bases at V and 5 bases at J, with 6 bases between. CDR3 coding DNA: TGCAGTGCTCCGGGGAATGAAAAACTGTTTTTT. Protein sequence: CSAPGNEKLFF.

As concerns this clone: A much larger clone differs from this one at a single base, so this may be a read error. This chain links TRBV28 with TRBJ1-1; D is unresolved. The V end was cut by 3 bases, the J end by 3 bases, with 11 bases between. The CDR3 length is 14 residues. Germline CDR1 reads MDHEN; CDR2 reads SYDVKM. CDR3 region: CASSFRTMDTEAFF. The CDR3 DNA sequence: TGTGCCAGCAGTTTCCGGACGATGGACACTGAAGCTTTCTTT.

The CDR3, as DNA: TGCAGCGTTGGAGTCACCATGAACACTGAAGCTTTCTTT. Protein product: CSVGVTMNTEAFF. V usage is TRBV29-1 and J usage is TRBJ1-1; no clear D. The germline V gene has CDR1 SQVTM and CDR2 ANQGSEA. The CDR3 sequence is 13 residues long. V gave up 4 bases and J gave up 0 bases, with 9 bases separating them.

This clone was counted between two and nine times. The rearrangement joins TRBV7-3 to TRBJ2-5, with TRBD1 as a possible D gene (6 bases). This CDR3 has 14 amino acids. The V gene lost 1 base and the J gene lost 8 bases, with 14 bases spanning the gap. Germline assignment: CDR1 SGHTA and CDR2 FQGTGA. CDR3 loop: CASSLNGRGGTQYF. CDR3 DNA: TGTGCCAGCAGCTTAAATGGCAGAGGGGGAACCCAGTACTTC.

J is TRBJ1-3 and V is TRBV6-6; D remains unclear. The V gene lost 2 bases and the J gene lost 2 bases, with 13 bases spanning the gap. CDR1 and CDR2 (germline): MNHNY, SVGAGI (reference sequence). There are 16 residues in the CDR3. The DNA for the CDR3 is TGTGCCAGCAGTTACCCGTGGGCACAGACTGGAAACACCATATATTTT. Amino acids: CASSYPWAQTGNTIYF.

The genes are TRBV7-2 and TRBJ2-1, with 7 bases fitting TRBD2. The germline V gene has CDR1 SGHTA and CDR2 FQGNSA. The CDR3 has 16 residues. V was clipped by 1 base and J by 3 bases; unmatched bases: 6. The CDR3 coding sequence is TGTGCCAGCAGCTTAGTAGGGACTAAAAACTACAATGAGCAGTTCTTC. This encodes CASSLVGTKNYNEQFF.

This clone showed up many times. This chain's CDR3 is CASSSRLAGVTRDTQYF. DNA of the CDR3: TGTGCCAGCAGCTCCAGACTAGCGGGCGTCACGAGAGATACGCAGTATTTT. The chain couples TRBV5-6 to TRBJ2-3, with 10 positions matching TRBD2. This CDR3 has 17 residues. CDR1 is SGHDT and CDR2 is YYEEEE in the germline V gene. V was pared by 3 bases and J by 5 bases, with 12 bases of the junction left unmatched.

This rearrangement joins TRBV27 to TRBJ2-3; 10 bases line up with TRBD1. The CDR3 totals 15 residues. The V gene's germline CDR1 is MNHEY and CDR2 SMNVEV (reference sequence). V gave up 3 bases and J gave up 7 bases; unmatched junction bases: 7. Here the CDR3 DNA reads TGTGCCAGCAGTTTCCGGGACAGGGGACAAAATACGCAGTATTTT. Protein product: CASSFRDRGQNTQYF.

In the case of this clone: It is likely a read error: a sequence one base away is far more abundant. In the same sample, other DNA sequences code for this CDR3. The chain combines TRBV7-2 with TRBJ1-1, with D tentatively TRBD1 (5 bases). Germline CDR1 is SGHTA and CDR2 is FQGNSA. With 2 bases removed from V and 3 bases from J, the gap between germline ends came to 7 bases. This CDR3 spans 13 amino acids. In nucleotides, the CDR3 is TGTGCCAGCAGCTTACGGGGGGACACTGAAGCTTTCTTT. It specifies CASSLRGDTEAFF. Using reference TRBV7-2 and TRBJ1-1 for the parts outside the CDR3, the full variable domain is GAGVSQSPSNKVTEKGKDVELRCDPISGHTALYWYRQSLGQGLEFLIYFQGNSAPDKSGLPSDRFSAERTGGSVSTLTIQRTQQEDSAVYLCASSLRGDTEAFFGQGTRLTVV.

V usage is TRBV7-8 and J usage is TRBJ1-5, with a possible D match to TRBD1 (6 bases). The CDR3 runs 15 residues. Trimming removed 3 bases at V and 3 bases at J, with 12 bases between. CDR1 and CDR2 (germline): SGHVS, FQNEAQ. CDR3 coding DNA: TGTGCCAGCAGCTTTTTCGGGGGCGACAATCAGCCCCAGCATTTT. The encoded protein is CASSFFGGDNQPQHF.

The chain links TRBV28 to TRBJ1-2, with 9 bases that match TRBD1. CDR3 size: 14 residues. Germline CDR1 is MDHEN and CDR2 is SYDVKM. Losses at the gene ends were 5 bases for V and 4 bases for J; bases not matched to a gene: 5. Here the CDR3 reads CASSTGGGGYGYTF. The CDR3 bases are TGTGCCAGCAGTACAGGGGGCGGGGGCTATGGCTACACCTTC.

The V and J genes are TRBV28 and TRBJ2-1; the match to TRBD2 covers 11 bases. Germline CDR1 MDHEN, CDR2 SYDVKM. This CDR3 contains 17 residues. V lost 8 bases, J lost 4 bases, and 13 bases stayed unmatched. In nucleotides, the CDR3 is TGTGCCAGCCTTACGTTGGTGGGACTAGCGGATTACAATGAGCAGTTCTTC. Translated, it gives CASLTLVGLADYNEQFF. Full variable domain (rest looked up from reference TRBV28 and TRBJ2-1): DVKVTQSSRYLVKRTGEKVFLECVQDMDHENMFWYRQDPGLGLRLIYFSYDVKMKEKGDIPEGYSVSREKKERFSLILESASTNQTSMYLCASLTLVGLADYNEQFFGPGTRLTVL.

This sequence joins TRBV2 and TRBJ1-5; a possible D gene is TRBD1 (6 bases). CDR1 and CDR2 (germline): SNHLY, FYNNEI. With 8 bases removed from V and 5 bases from J, the gap between germline ends came to 16 bases. This CDR3 comprises 14 residues. In nucleotides, the CDR3 is TGTGCCAGCGGTGGGGGCAGGGGAGATCAGCCCCAGCATTTT. Protein sequence: CASGGGRGDQPQHF.

The gene calls are TRBV7-9 and TRBJ2-4, with D perhaps matching TRBD2 (6 bases). CDR1 and CDR2 (germline): SEHNR, FQNEAQ (reference sequence). This CDR3 spans 15 amino acids. Deletions cut 4 bases from V and 0 bases from J, with 10 bases between. The CDR3 DNA reads as TGTGCCAGCAGCTCCTGGGAGGTAGCCAAAAACATTCAGTACTTC. As protein: CASSSWEVAKNIQYF.

The chain employs TRBV19 and TRBJ1-5; no definite D call. Trimming cost V 4 bases and J 7 bases, with 8 bases left between them. Germline values: CDR1 LNHDA, CDR2 SQIVND (reference sequence). The CDR3 covers 12 residues. The CDR3 coding sequence is TGTGCCAGTAGTACCCGTTCACAGCCCCAGCATTTT. This translates into CASSTRSQPQHF.

The chain combines TRBV7-3 with TRBJ2-1; no firm D call. The CDR3 is 13 amino acids. V dropped 5 bases and J dropped 10 bases, with 15 bases sitting between them. CDR1 is SGHTA, CDR2 FQGTGA, per germline. CDR3 protein: CASSGREGYEQFF. The CDR3 nucleotides read TGTGCCAGCAGCGGACGAGAAGGTTACGAGCAGTTCTTC.

This chain uses TRBV11-2 with TRBJ1-5; tentative D call: TRBD1 (5 bases). The CDR3 extends over 14 amino acids. Germline V gene data show CDR1 as SGHAT and CDR2 as FQNNGV. The germline V and J ends were trimmed by 2 bases and 7 bases, with 12 bases remaining between them. For the CDR3, the DNA is TGTGCCAGCAGCTTAACGGTAGGGGAACAGCCCCAGCATTTT. It is translated as CASSLTVGEQPQHF.

This clone was counted once. The chain links TRBV29-1 to TRBJ2-1; 15 nucleotides line up with TRBD2. The V gene end was trimmed by 6 bases and the J gene end by 0 bases; junction bases not matched to a gene: 6. From germline, CDR1 is SQVTM and CDR2 ANQGSEA. This CDR3 has 17 amino acids. CDR3 sequence (DNA): TGCAGCGTGGCCGGGACTAGCGGGAGGAGCTCCTACAATGAGCAGTTCTTC. Protein product: CSVAGTSGRSSYNEQFF.

In the case of this clone: One base away lies a much larger clone, so this may be a sequencing read error. In the same sample, other DNA sequences code for this CDR3. The chain combines TRBV29-1 with TRBJ1-1; D gene ambiguous. Germline V CDR1 and CDR2: SQVTM, ANQGSEA. V was cut by 7 bases and J by 0 bases, with 15 bases left in between. The CDR3 has 14 residues. The CDR3 coding sequence is TGCAGCGCTGACGGCTCCTTTCTGAACACTGAAGCTTTCTTT. This encodes CSADGSFLNTEAFF.

As concerns this clone: A read error may explain this, as a much larger clone is one base away. This same CDR3 is encoded by further DNA sequences in the sample. The chain couples TRBV11-2 to TRBJ2-5, with unresolved D. Germline loops: CDR1 SGHAT, CDR2 FQNNGV. The CDR3 extends over 12 amino acids. The V end was cut by 0 bases, the J end by 5 bases, with 4 bases between. The CDR3 here is CASSLDGETQYF. The CDR3 nucleotides are TGTGCCAGCAGCTTAGATGGGGAGACCCAGTACTTC.

The chain combines TRBV9 with TRBJ2-5; a possible D gene is TRBD2 (6 bases). V was clipped by 0 bases and J by 3 bases, with 12 bases between them. Germline V gene data show CDR1 as SGDLS and CDR2 as YYNGEE. The CDR3 length is 15 residues. The DNA of the CDR3 is TGTGCCAGCAGCGTAGGGCTAGCGAATAAAGAGACCCAGTACTTC. Encoded protein: CASSVGLANKETQYF.

The chain recombines TRBV29-1 with TRBJ2-7, with 8 positions matching TRBD1. Germline values: CDR1 SQVTM, CDR2 ANQGSEA. The CDR3 spans 14 residues. Losses at the gene ends were 4 bases for V and 3 bases for J; bases not matched to a gene: 8. The CDR3 loop is CSVVSGGMVYEQYF. The CDR3 coding sequence is TGCAGCGTTGTGTCAGGGGGCATGGTCTACGAGCAGTACTTC.

The V gene is TRBV9, the J gene TRBJ1-2; D is undetermined. The CDR3 has 19 amino acids. V was clipped by 2 bases and J by 7 bases, with 30 bases between them. Germline-derived CDR1 and CDR2 are SGDLS and YYNGEE. The CDR3 is CASSVGIWRPPRVRSGYTF. CDR3 bases: TGTGCCAGCAGCGTGGGCATTTGGCGCCCACCGCGGGTCCGGAGTGGCTACACCTTC.

Ten or more counts support this clone. The chain has TRBV27 and TRBJ1-5; D not certain. The CDR3 is 15 amino acids. Germline loops: CDR1 MNHEY, CDR2 SMNVEV (reference sequence). Trimming cost V 6 bases and J 3 bases, with 15 bases left between them. CDR3 protein: CASRDRAIVNQPQHF. CDR3 sequence (DNA): TGTGCCAGCAGGGACCGGGCCATAGTCAATCAGCCCCAGCATTTT.

This clone has only a few counts. The chain links TRBV7-2 to TRBJ2-1; TRBD2 matches at 9 bases. V lost 8 bases and J lost 5; bases outside the gene matches: 10. Germline lookup yields CDR1 SGHTA and CDR2 FQGNSA. CDR3 length equals 15 residues. The CDR3 is CASSVSGSRNNEQFF. The CDR3 DNA reads as TGTGCCAGCTCGGTTAGCGGGAGCCGTAACAATGAGCAGTTCTTC. The variable domain in full, with the rest retrieved from reference TRBV7-2 and TRBJ2-1, is GAGVSQSPSNKVTEKGKDVELRCDPISGHTALYWYRQSLGQGLEFLIYFQGNSAPDKSGLPSDRFSAERTGGSVSTLTIQRTQQEDSAVYLCASSVSGSRNNEQFFGPGTRLTVL.

CDR3 protein: CASSFLAGGFNEQFF. The CDR3 DNA reads as TGCGCCAGCAGCTTTCTAGCGGGAGGGTTCAATGAGCAGTTCTTC. This chain joins TRBV5-1 and TRBJ2-1; 12 nucleotides line up with TRBD2. Germline-derived CDR1 and CDR2 are SGHRS and YFSETQ. V shed 2 bases and J 6 bases; nucleotides not matched to a gene: 3. The CDR3 is 15 residues long.

The V and J genes are TRBV6-1 and TRBJ1-1, with no clear D. Germline V gene data show CDR1 as MNHNS and CDR2 as SASEGT. The CDR3 runs to 14 residues. V dropped 2 bases and J dropped 4 bases, with 11 bases sitting between them. The CDR3 region is CASSERGEGTEAFF. In DNA form, the CDR3 reads TGTGCCAGCAGTGAACGTGGGGAAGGCACTGAAGCTTTCTTT.